This T cell receptor (beta chain) stems from a study of graft-versus-host responses after intestinal transplantation. As for the study in general: Once they had received anti-thymocyte globulin induction, all recipients took tacrolimus and steroids for around 3 years. Findings and caveats of the study: GvH clones were found in recipient marrow; some appeared first in ileum or blood. Within allografts, high graft-versus-host to host-versus-graft clonal ratios were seen among patients with graft-donor T cell macrochimerism.

In regard to this clone: Its antigen is as yet unknown.

CDR3 size: 15 residues. The V gene end was trimmed by 5 bases and the J gene end by 1 base; junction bases not matched to a gene: 4. CDR1 and CDR2 from the germline V gene are LGHNA and YNFKEQ. Using immunoSEQ multiplex PCR, the repertoire was profiled, and TCRdb retains in-frame clones only, with some absent. The repertoire holds 70,000 to 80,000 clones, with roughly 91% as singletons. The chain has TRBV4-2 and TRBJ2-2; 7 positions agree with TRBD1. Sequenced here: unstimulated CD8+ T cells sorted from spleen or lymph node cells, sampled before intestinal transplant. The sequence was collected from a human donor who received an intestinal transplant. The CDR3 DNA sequence: TGTGCCAGCAGCACGGGACAGAGGAACACCGGGGAGCTGTTTTTT. Its translation: CASSTGQRNTGELFF.